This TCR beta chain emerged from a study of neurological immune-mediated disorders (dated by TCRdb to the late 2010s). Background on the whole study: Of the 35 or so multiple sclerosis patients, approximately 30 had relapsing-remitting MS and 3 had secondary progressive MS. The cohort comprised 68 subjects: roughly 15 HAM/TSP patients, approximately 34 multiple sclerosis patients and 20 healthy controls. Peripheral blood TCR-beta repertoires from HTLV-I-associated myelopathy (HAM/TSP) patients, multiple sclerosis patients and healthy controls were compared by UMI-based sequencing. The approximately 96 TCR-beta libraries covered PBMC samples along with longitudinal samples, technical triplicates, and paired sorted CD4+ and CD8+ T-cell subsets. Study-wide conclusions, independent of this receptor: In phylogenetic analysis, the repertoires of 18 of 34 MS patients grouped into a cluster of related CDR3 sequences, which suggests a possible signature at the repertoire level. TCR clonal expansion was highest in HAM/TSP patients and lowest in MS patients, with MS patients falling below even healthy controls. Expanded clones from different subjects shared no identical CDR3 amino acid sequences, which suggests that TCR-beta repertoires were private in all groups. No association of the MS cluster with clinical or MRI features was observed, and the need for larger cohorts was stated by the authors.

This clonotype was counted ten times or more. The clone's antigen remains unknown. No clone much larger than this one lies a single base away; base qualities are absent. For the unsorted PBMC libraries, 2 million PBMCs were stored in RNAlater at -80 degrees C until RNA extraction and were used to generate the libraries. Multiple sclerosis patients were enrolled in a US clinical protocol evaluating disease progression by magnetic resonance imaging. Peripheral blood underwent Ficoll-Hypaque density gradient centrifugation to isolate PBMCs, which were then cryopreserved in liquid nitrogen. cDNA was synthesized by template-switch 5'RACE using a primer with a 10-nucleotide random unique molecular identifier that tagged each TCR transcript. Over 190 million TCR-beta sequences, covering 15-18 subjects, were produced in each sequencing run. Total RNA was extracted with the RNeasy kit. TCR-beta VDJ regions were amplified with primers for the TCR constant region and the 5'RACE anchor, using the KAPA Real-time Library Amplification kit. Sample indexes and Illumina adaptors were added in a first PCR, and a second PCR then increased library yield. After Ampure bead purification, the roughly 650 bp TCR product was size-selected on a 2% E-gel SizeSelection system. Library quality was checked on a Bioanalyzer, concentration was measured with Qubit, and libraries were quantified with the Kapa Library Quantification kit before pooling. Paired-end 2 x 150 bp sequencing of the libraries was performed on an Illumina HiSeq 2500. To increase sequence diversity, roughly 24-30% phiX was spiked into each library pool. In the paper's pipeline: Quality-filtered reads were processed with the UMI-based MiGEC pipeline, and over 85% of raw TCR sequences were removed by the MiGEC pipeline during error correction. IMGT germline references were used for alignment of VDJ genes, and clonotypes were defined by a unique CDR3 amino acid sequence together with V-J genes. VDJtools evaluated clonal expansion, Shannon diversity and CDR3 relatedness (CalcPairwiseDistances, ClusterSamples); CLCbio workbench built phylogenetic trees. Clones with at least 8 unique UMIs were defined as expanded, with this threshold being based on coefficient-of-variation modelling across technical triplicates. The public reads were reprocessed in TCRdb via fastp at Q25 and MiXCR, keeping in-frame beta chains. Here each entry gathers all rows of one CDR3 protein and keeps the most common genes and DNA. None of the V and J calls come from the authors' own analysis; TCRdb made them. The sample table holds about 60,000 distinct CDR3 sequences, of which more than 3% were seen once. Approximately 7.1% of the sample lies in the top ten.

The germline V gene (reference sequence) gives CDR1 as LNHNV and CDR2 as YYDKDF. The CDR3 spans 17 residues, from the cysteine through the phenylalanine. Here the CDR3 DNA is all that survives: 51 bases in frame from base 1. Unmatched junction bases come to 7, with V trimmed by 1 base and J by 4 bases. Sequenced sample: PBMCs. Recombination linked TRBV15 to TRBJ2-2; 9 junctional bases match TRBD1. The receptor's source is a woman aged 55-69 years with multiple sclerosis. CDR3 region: CATSRGVGQGSTGELFF. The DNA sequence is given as TGTGCCACCAGCAGAGGCGTAGGACAGGGGTCCACCGGGGAGCTGTTTTTT. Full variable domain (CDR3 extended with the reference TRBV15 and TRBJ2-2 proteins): DAMVIQNPRYQVTQFGKPVTLSCSQTLNHNVMYWYQQKSSQAPKLLFHYYDKDFNNEADTPDNFQSRRPNTSFCFLDIRSPGLGDTAMYLCATSRGVGQGSTGELFFGEGSRLTVL.